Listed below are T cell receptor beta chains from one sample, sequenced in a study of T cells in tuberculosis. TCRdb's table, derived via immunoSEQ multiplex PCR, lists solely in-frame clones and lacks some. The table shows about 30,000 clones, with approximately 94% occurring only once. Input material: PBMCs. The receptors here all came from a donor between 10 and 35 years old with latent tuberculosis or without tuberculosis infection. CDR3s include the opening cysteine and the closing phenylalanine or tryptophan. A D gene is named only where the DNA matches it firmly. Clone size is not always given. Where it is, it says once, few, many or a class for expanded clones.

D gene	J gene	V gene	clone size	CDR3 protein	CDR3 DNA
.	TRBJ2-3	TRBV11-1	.	CASSLSRRAQYF	TGTGCCAGCAGCTTATCCAGGAGGGCGCAGTATTTT
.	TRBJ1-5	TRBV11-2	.	CASSKGEGQPQHF	TGTGCCAGCAGCAAAGGGGAGGGACAGCCCCAGCATTTT
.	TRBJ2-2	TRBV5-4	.	CASSGRDNFYTGELFF	TGTGCCAGCAGCGGCCGGGACAACTTTTACACCGGGGAGCTGTTTTTT
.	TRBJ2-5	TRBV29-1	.	CSAPGQGFGETQYF	TGCAGCGCCCCTGGGCAGGGTTTTGGTGAGACCCAGTACTTC
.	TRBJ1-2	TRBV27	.	CASSLSGLYGYTF	TGTGCCAGCAGTTTATCGGGCCTGTATGGCTACACCTTC
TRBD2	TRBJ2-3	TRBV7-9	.	CASSPGGSGSRDTQYF	TGTGCCAGCAGCCCGGGGGGTAGCGGGAGTAGAGATACGCAGTATTTT
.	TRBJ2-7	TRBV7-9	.	CASTSGYEQYF	TGTGCCAGCACTTCCGGCTACGAGCAGTACTTC
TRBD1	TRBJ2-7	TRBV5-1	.	CASSLEKGQGGDEQYF	TGCGCCAGCAGCTTGGAGAAAGGACAGGGGGGAGACGAGCAGTACTTC
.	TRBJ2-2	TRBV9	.	CASSVFLGPVNTGELFF	TGTGCCAGCAGCGTATTCTTGGGGCCCGTGAACACCGGGGAGCTGTTTTTT
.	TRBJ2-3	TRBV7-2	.	CASTLYSTDTQYF	TGTGCCAGCACCCTATATAGCACAGATACGCAGTATTTT
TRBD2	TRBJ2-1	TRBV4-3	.	CASSPRTSGRGEQFF	TGCGCCAGCAGCCCGCGGACTAGCGGGAGAGGTGAGCAGTTCTTC
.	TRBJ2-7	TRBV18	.	CASSPRTAGHEQYF	TGTGCCAGCTCACCCCGGACCGCGGGGCACGAGCAGTACTTC
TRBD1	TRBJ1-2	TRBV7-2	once	CASSFQTGAPTNYGYTF	TGTGCCAGCAGCTTTCAGACAGGGGCGCCAACTAACTATGGCTACACCTTC
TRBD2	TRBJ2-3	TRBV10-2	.	CASVGGWDTDTQYF	TGCGCCAGCGTGGGAGGGTGGGACACAGATACGCAGTATTTT
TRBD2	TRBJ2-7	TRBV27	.	CASSRGSGRGSYEQYF	TGTGCCAGCAGTCGGGGTAGCGGGAGGGGTTCCTACGAGCAGTACTTC
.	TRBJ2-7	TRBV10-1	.	CASSEGGRGNEQYF	TGCGCCAGCAGTGAGGGTGGGAGGGGGAACGAGCAGTACTTC
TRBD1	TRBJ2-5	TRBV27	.	CASSFRTGVQETQYF	TGTGCCAGCAGTTTCCGGACAGGTGTCCAAGAGACCCAGTACTTC
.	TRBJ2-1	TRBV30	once	CAWSISTGEQFF	TGTGCCTGGAGTATAAGCACGGGGGAGCAGTTCTTC
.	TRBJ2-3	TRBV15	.	CATSRDIAGAGTDTQYF	TGTGCCACCAGCAGAGATATCGCAGGGGCTGGCACAGATACGCAGTATTTT
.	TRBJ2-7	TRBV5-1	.	CASSVPSSYEQYF	TGCGCCAGCAGCGTACCGAGCTCCTACGAGCAGTACTTC
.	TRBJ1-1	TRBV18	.	CASSPPQGEVTEAFF	TGTGCCAGCTCACCACCTCAAGGAGAGGTGACTGAAGCTTTCTTT
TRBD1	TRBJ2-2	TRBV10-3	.	CAISGALTGQGDGELFF	TGTGCCATCAGTGGGGCGCTAACGGGACAGGGCGACGGGGAGCTGTTTTTT
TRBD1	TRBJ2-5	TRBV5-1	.	CASSRGQPAGETQYF	TGCGCCAGCAGCCGGGGACAGCCCGCAGGGGAGACCCAGTACTTC
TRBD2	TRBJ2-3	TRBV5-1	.	CASRAPLGERLAVYSDTQYF	TGCGCCAGCAGGGCCCCCCTCGGTGAACGCCTAGCGGTTTACTCAGATACGCAGTATTTT
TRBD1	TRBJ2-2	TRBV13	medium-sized	CASSLAQGAGELFF	TGTGCCAGCAGCTTAGCACAGGGGGCCGGGGAGCTGTTTTTT
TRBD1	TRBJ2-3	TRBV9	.	CASSAWTGSTDTQYF	TGTGCCAGCAGCGCTTGGACAGGGAGCACAGATACGCAGTATTTT
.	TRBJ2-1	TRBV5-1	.	CASSADSSYNEQFF	TGCGCCAGCAGCGCGGACAGCTCCTACAATGAGCAGTTCTTC
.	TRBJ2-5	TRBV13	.	CASSLGGAETQYF	TGTGCCAGCAGCTTAGGGGGCGCGGAGACCCAGTACTTC
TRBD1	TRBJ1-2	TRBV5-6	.	CASSFGTGDYGYTF	TGTGCCAGCAGCTTTGGAACAGGGGACTATGGCTACACCTTC
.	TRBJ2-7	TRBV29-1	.	CSVSQGRGYEQYF	TGCAGCGTTTCGCAAGGCAGGGGCTACGAGCAGTACTTC
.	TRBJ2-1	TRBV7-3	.	CASSEAAYSYNEQFF	TGTGCCAGCAGCGAAGCGGCCTACTCCTACAATGAGCAGTTCTTC
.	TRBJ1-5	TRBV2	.	CASSRPTDNQPQHF	TGTGCCAGCAGTCGACCGACAGACAATCAGCCCCAGCATTTT
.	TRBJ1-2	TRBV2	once	CASSEDGYGYTF	TGTGCCAGCAGTGAAGACGGCTATGGCTACACCTTC
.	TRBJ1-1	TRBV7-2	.	CASSPRQGPTEAFF	TGTGCCAGCAGCCCCCGCCAGGGGCCCACTGAAGCTTTCTTT
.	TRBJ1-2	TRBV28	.	CASSLGGLGGYTF	TGTGCCAGCAGTTTGGGAGGGCTCGGTGGCTACACCTTC
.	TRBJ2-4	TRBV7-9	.	CASSLEAGTKNIQYF	TGTGCCAGCAGCTTAGAGGCAGGTACCAAAAACATTCAGTACTTC
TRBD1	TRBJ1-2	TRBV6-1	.	CASSNPGQGAKGYTF	TGTGCCAGCAGCAATCCGGGACAGGGGGCGAAGGGCTACACCTTC
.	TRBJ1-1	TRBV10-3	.	CAISPREPNTEAFF	TGTGCCATCAGTCCCAGGGAACCGAACACTGAAGCTTTCTTT
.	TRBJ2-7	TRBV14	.	CASSLRLTGFYEQYF	TGTGCCAGCAGCCTCCGACTTACAGGGTTCTACGAGCAGTACTTC
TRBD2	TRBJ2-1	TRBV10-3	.	CAISRLAGGGEQFF	TGTGCCATCAGCAGACTAGCGGGAGGGGGTGAGCAGTTCTTC
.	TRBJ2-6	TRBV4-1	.	CASSQVLERSSGANVLTF	TGCGCCAGCAGCCAAGTTCTCGAGCGGAGCTCTGGGGCCAACGTCCTGACTTTC
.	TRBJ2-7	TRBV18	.	CASSHSRGTPHEQYF	TGTGCCAGCTCACATAGTAGGGGGACCCCACACGAGCAGTACTTC
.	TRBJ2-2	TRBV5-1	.	CASSLGTDQNTGELFF	TGCGCCAGCAGCTTGGGGACAGATCAGAACACCGGGGAGCTGTTTTTT
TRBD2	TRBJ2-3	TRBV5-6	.	CASSLVSSGRADTQYF	TGTGCCAGCAGCTTAGTTTCCAGCGGGAGGGCTGATACGCAGTATTTT